Below are 29 T cell receptor beta chains sequenced from a single sample in a study of T cells in localized non-small cell lung cancer. Generated by immunoSEQ multiplex PCR, the TCRdb table keeps only in-frame clones and is missing some. Of about 2,300 clones listed, about 25% were seen once; the top ten hold 6.5% to 8.5%. Sequenced material: lung tumor tissue, taken before any cancer treatment. The receptors stem from a male donor at least 60 years old with stage II squamous cell lung carcinoma.

In DNA, the CDR3 is TGTGCCAGCGGAGGCAGGGGGCTGGGTCAGCCCCAGCATTTT. Protein: CASGGRGLGQPQHF. The gene calls are TRBV19 and TRBJ1-5; 8 nucleotides line up with TRBD1. Trimming took 9 bases from V and 6 from J; bases not matched to a gene: 10. The CDR3 is 14 amino acids. Germline V gene sequence: CDR1 LNHDA, CDR2 SQIVND (reference sequence).

The rearrangement uses TRBV5-1 and TRBJ2-2; 9 bases align to TRBD1. The CDR3 has 15 residues. CDR1 is SGHRS and CDR2 is YFSETQ in the germline V gene. Trimming took 2 bases from V and 6 from J; bases not matched to a gene: 5. The CDR3 DNA sequence: TGCGCCAGCAGCTTCGCGGGACAGGGTGCCGGGGAGCTGTTTTTT. Protein product: CASSFAGQGAGELFF. The full variable domain, with the rest looked up from reference TRBV5-1 and TRBJ2-2, is KAGVTQTPRYLIKTRGQQVTLSCSPISGHRSVSWYQQTPGQGLQFLFEYFSETQRNKGNFPGRFSGRQFSNSRSEMNVSTLELGDSALYLCASSFAGQGAGELFFGEGSRLTVL.

In its sample, this clone was seen a few times. The J gene is TRBJ1-4, the V gene TRBV19; D remains unclear. There are 12 residues in the CDR3. V was clipped by 4 bases and J by 7 bases, with 7 bases between them. The germline V gene has CDR1 LNHDA and CDR2 SQIVND (reference sequence). CDR3 in DNA: TGTGCCAGTAGTAGGGTGGGTGAAAAACTGTTTTTT. Protein: CASSRVGEKLFF.

Within the sample, this clone is medium-sized. The identical CDR3 is also encoded by other nucleotide sequences in the sample. The genes are TRBV6-8 and TRBJ2-7; a possible D gene is TRBD1 (6 bases). V was shortened by 0 bases and J by 3 bases, with 9 bases between the two germline ends. Looked up from germline, CDR1 is MNHGY and CDR2 is SAAAGT. This CDR3 contains 14 residues. This chain's CDR3 is CASSYSQGSYEQYF. CDR3 bases: TGTGCCAGCAGTTACTCGCAGGGGAGCTACGAGCAGTACTTC.

This clone is categorized as large. The V and J genes are TRBV15 and TRBJ2-7, with 8 nucleotides matching TRBD1. V shed 1 base, J shed 2 bases, and the junction held 1 base outside the gene matches. The CDR3 has 14 residues. Germline CDR1 reads LNHNV; CDR2 reads YYDKDF (reference sequence). CDR3 DNA: TGTGCCACCAGCAGAGCGGACAGGGCCTACGAGCAGTACTTC. It codes for CATSRADRAYEQYF.

The chain links TRBV23-1 to TRBJ2-2, with 11 bases aligning to TRBD2. TRBV23-1 is an open reading frame, and its role is uncertain. The trim removed 5 bases at V and 4 bases at J, leaving 6 bases unmatched. The CDR3 is 16 residues long. The CDR3 nucleotides are TGCGCCAGCAGTGGCACTAGCGGGAGTGTCACCGGGGAGCTGTTTTTT. It translates to CASSGTSGSVTGELFF.

A few counts support this clone. This rearrangement joins TRBV12-5 to TRBJ1-1; D is unclear. CDR1 and CDR2 from the germline V gene are LGHNT and FRNRAP. This CDR3 comprises 12 residues. The CDR3 is CASRQRNTEAFF. CDR3 DNA sequence: TGTGCCAGCCGCCAGAGGAACACTGAAGCTTTCTTT.

This rearrangement joins TRBV5-1 to TRBJ2-2; D gene unclear. The CDR3 covers 14 residues. V dropped 0 bases and J dropped 4 bases, with 7 bases sitting between them. CDR1 is SGHRS and CDR2 is YFSETQ in the germline V gene. The CDR3 bases are TGCGCCAGCAGCTTGGAACGGGCCACCGGGGAGCTGTTTTTT. The encoded protein is CASSLERATGELFF.

V is TRBV18 and J is TRBJ2-3; D remains unclear. CDR3 size: 14 residues. Looked up from germline, CDR1 is KGHSH and CDR2 is LQKENI. The V end was cut by 4 bases, the J end by 0 bases, with 8 bases between. CDR3 sequence: CASSQSASTDTQYF. The DNA of the CDR3 is TGTGCCAGCTCACAATCGGCGAGCACAGATACGCAGTATTTT. The entire variable domain, with the rest obtained from reference TRBV18 and TRBJ2-3, is as follows: NAGVMQNPRHLVRRRGQEARLRCSPMKGHSHVYWYRQLPEEGLKFMVYLQKENIIDESGMPKERFSAEFPKEGPSILRIQQVVRGDSAAYFCASSQSASTDTQYFGPGTRLTVL.

Only a few counts were recorded for this clone. The rearrangement links TRBV7-7 to TRBJ2-2; perhaps TRBD1 as D (6 bases). Germline CDR1 SSHAT, CDR2 FNYEAQ (reference sequence). Trimming took 5 bases from V and 7 from J, leaving 14 bases between them. This CDR3 is built from 14 residues. CDR3 sequence (DNA): TGTGCCAGCAGCCCCTTTACAGGGCTCGGGGAGCTGTTTTTT. This codes for CASSPFTGLGELFF.

This chain connects TRBV5-1 to TRBJ1-2; possible D gene TRBD1, 6 bases. V shed 0 bases and J shed 5 bases, with 14 bases lying between them. The CDR3 spans 15 residues. CDR1 and CDR2 from the germline V gene are SGHRS and YFSETQ. CDR3 in DNA: TGCGCCAGCAGCTTGGAACCGGCGGGGGCGTATGGCTACACCTTC. Translating gives CASSLEPAGAYGYTF.

The table lists this clone with a few counts. This rearrangement joins TRBV19 to TRBJ2-7; 9 bases match TRBD1. The germline V gene has CDR1 LNHDA and CDR2 SQIVND (reference sequence). V was pared by 6 bases and J by 0 bases, with 3 bases of the junction left unmatched. CDR3 length: 14 residues. The CDR3 DNA reads as TGTGCCAGTAGCGACAGGGGGAACTCCTACGAGCAGTACTTC. Translation: CASSDRGNSYEQYF. The whole variable domain, filled in from reference TRBV19 and TRBJ2-7, reads DGGITQSPKYLFRKEGQNVTLSCEQNLNHDAMYWYRQDPGQGLRLIYYSQIVNDFQKGDIAEGYSVSREKKESFPLTVTSAQKNPTAFYLCASSDRGNSYEQYFGPGTRLTVT.

This clone is labeled large. The V call is TRBV6-8, the J call TRBJ2-7, with 8 bases matching TRBD1. CDR3 length: 15 residues. Unmatched junction bases numbered 9, after V lost 6 bases and J lost 2 bases. The germline gives CDR1 MNHGY, CDR2 SAAAGT. The CDR3 nucleotides read TGTGCCAGCAGGGACAGGGAGAAAGGGCCCTACGAGCAGTACTTC. Translated, it gives CASRDREKGPYEQYF.

V and J are TRBV7-2 and TRBJ2-1; a possible D gene is TRBD1 (5 bases). Trimming pared 2 bases from V and 7 bases from J, leaving 9 bases between. The CDR3 length is 13 residues. Germline CDR1 reads SGHTA; CDR2 reads FQGNSA. The CDR3 DNA is TGTGCCAGCAGCTTACAGGGTGGTAATGAGCAGTTCTTC. Encoded protein: CASSLQGGNEQFF.

The chain combines TRBV6-8 with TRBJ1-2, with 7 bases lining up with TRBD1. CDR1 and CDR2 from the germline V gene are MNHGY and SAAAGT. The junction had 8 bases not matched to a gene; V was cut back by 0 bases and J by 7 bases. CDR3 length equals 15 residues. CDR3 in amino acids: CASSYSSGGVGGYTF. Written as DNA, the CDR3 is TGTGCCAGCAGTTACTCGTCAGGGGGAGTGGGTGGCTACACCTTC.

This clone has just one count. This chain links TRBV18 with TRBJ2-2; no definite D call. V lost 1 base and J lost 5, with 11 bases in between. The CDR3 length is 15 residues. Germline CDR1 KGHSH, CDR2 LQKENI. CDR3 sequence reads: CASSPLTSLTGELFF. The CDR3 nucleotides read TGTGCCAGCTCACCACTTACCAGTCTTACCGGGGAGCTGTTTTTT.

The sample holds a few counts of this clone. The rearrangement joins TRBV2 to TRBJ1-2; 7 bases match TRBD1. Germline V gene data show CDR1 as SNHLY and CDR2 as FYNNEI. Trimming took 6 bases from V and 7 from J; bases not matched to a gene: 5. This CDR3 is built from 12 residues. CDR3 amino acids: CASRGDSGGYTF. The CDR3 region has the DNA TGTGCCAGCAGGGGGGACAGCGGTGGCTACACCTTC.

This clone was recorded a few times. The rearrangement links TRBV18 to TRBJ1-1; tentatively, D is TRBD1 (5 bases). Germline V gives CDR1 KGHSH, CDR2 LQKENI. Trimming shortened V by 5 bases and J by 1 base, and 11 bases separated the two germline ends. This CDR3 has 14 amino acids. The CDR3 DNA follows: TGTGCCAGCTCAAGGTCACAGGCGAACACTGAAGCTTTCTTT. Translated, it gives CASSRSQANTEAFF.

The chain combines TRBV18 with TRBJ1-2, with 11 positions matching TRBD1. V trimming: 5 bases; J trimming: 0 bases; junction bases outside the gene matches: 2. Germline CDR1 is KGHSH and CDR2 is LQKENI. This CDR3 has 15 amino acids. The CDR3 is CASSTGQGANYGYTF. CDR3 DNA sequence: TGTGCCAGCTCAACGGGACAGGGGGCTAACTATGGCTACACCTTC.

This clone was counted a few times. The chain recombines TRBV11-3 with TRBJ1-1; the match to TRBD1 covers 7 bases. Looked up from germline, CDR1 is SGHNT and CDR2 is YENEEA. This CDR3 region has 14 residues. Trimming removed 5 bases from V and 5 bases from J; junction bases left unmatched: 8. CDR3: CASSPNRGGTEAFF. DNA of the CDR3: TGTGCCAGCAGCCCCAACAGGGGTGGAACTGAAGCTTTCTTT.

The chain joins TRBV11-3 to TRBJ2-5; 9 nucleotides agree with TRBD2. The J segment lost 5 bases and the V segment lost 3 bases, leaving 10 bases of the junction unmatched. The CDR3 is made up of 16 amino acids. Germline V gene sequence: CDR1 SGHNT, CDR2 YENEEA. CDR3 sequence: CASSLAVAGGRETQYF. Written as DNA, the CDR3 is TGTGCCAGCAGCTTGGCGGTTGCGGGGGGGAGGGAGACCCAGTACTTC.

This clone is large. The rearrangement links TRBV12-2 to TRBJ1-4; the DNA was not compared with TRBD1, the D call given in the table. TRBV12-2 is reported as a pseudogene. The length of the CDR3 is 20 residues. The CDR3 DNA reads as TGTGCAAGTCGCTTAGTTGCTGGGACAGGGAGAGAACCAGAAGATGAAAAACTGTTTTTT. Its translation is CASRLVAGTGREPEDEKLFF.

This chain links TRBV19 with TRBJ2-5; 12 nucleotides line up with TRBD1. The CDR3 sequence is 18 residues long. The V and J ends lost 4 bases and 2 bases, in that order; junction bases with no gene match: 11. Germline CDR1 reads LNHDA; CDR2 reads SQIVND (reference sequence). CDR3 DNA sequence: TGTGCCAGTAGTAGATACTCCGGGACAGGGGGCAAACAAGAGACCCAGTACTTC. It encodes CASSRYSGTGGKQETQYF.

This clone is medium-sized within its sample. This chain connects TRBV9 to TRBJ2-7, with D possibly TRBD1 on 5 matching bases. Trimming stripped 3 bases from V and 1 base from J, with 8 bases between. The CDR3 is 13 residues long. Per germline, CDR1 SGDLS and CDR2 YYNGEE. The CDR3 here is CASSAQGSYEQYF. In DNA, the CDR3 is TGTGCCAGCAGCGCCCAGGGTTCCTACGAGCAGTACTTC.

There are a few counts of this clone. The CDR3 loop is CASRGALAITDTQYF. As DNA, the CDR3 is TGTGCCAGCCGAGGGGCTTTAGCGATAACAGATACGCAGTATTTT. The J gene is TRBJ2-3, the V gene TRBV9; D tentatively reads TRBD1 or TRBD2 (5 bases each). The CDR3 spans 15 residues. Germline CDR1 SGDLS, CDR2 YYNGEE. Between the trimmed V and J ends, which lost 7 bases and 3 bases, there was a span of 18 bases.

The chain uses TRBV5-1 and TRBJ2-7, with a possible D match to TRBD2 (6 bases). The germline V gene encodes CDR1 SGHRS and CDR2 YFSETQ. The CDR3 length is 16 residues. Trimming shortened V by 4 bases and J by 5 bases, and 22 bases separated the two germline ends. The CDR3 spells CASSPMTGGQGNEQYF. CDR3 DNA: TGCGCCAGCAGCCCGATGACCGGGGGTCAAGGGAACGAGCAGTACTTC.

The chain combines TRBV28 with TRBJ1-2; TRBD1 is a possible D gene (5 bases). This CDR3 has 15 amino acids. Germline CDR1 MDHEN, CDR2 SYDVKM. The V end lost 5 bases, the J end lost 5 bases, and 18 bases lay between the germline ends. The CDR3 loop is CASSTTGGFPYGYTF. DNA of the CDR3: TGTGCCAGCAGTACGACGGGGGGGTTCCCTTATGGCTACACCTTC.

The chain joins TRBV29-1 to TRBJ1-4, with 8 positions matching TRBD1. Trimming took 7 bases from V and 0 from J; bases not matched to a gene: 4. CDR3 length equals 14 residues. Looked up from germline, CDR1 is SQVTM and CDR2 is ANQGSEA. The CDR3 DNA follows: TGCAGCGCTGGACAGGGTACAACTAATGAAAAACTGTTTTTT. It encodes CSAGQGTTNEKLFF.

This clone counts as large. Other DNA sequences of this sample code for an identical CDR3. The gene calls are TRBV6-8 and TRBJ2-7; maybe TRBD1 (5 bases). V dropped 0 bases and J dropped 0 bases, with 6 bases sitting between them. Germline V gene sequence: CDR1 MNHGY, CDR2 SAAAGT. The CDR3 contains 14 residues. The CDR3 region has the DNA TGTGCCAGCAGTTACTCGCAGGGCTCCTACGAGCAGTACTTC. Amino acids: CASSYSQGSYEQYF.